The source of this TCR beta chain is a study of spatial heterogeneity in lung cancer. Time point noted: sample taken at primary tumor resection. Material for sequencing was whole RNA from tumor, nontumor lung or frozen PBMC, left unsorted. Germline CDR1 is SQVTM and CDR2 is ANQGSEA. Between the trimmed V and J ends, which lost 2 bases and 3 bases, there was a span of 4 bases. The CDR3 length is 11 residues. TCR cDNA molecules each carried a unique molecular identifier. One entry per CDR3 protein, called by TCRdb with MiXCR from the 5' RACE reads. The table includes 2,500 to 4,000 distinct CDR3 sequences, about 9.4% detected once. By frequency in the sample, this clonotype is medium-sized (0.01 to 0.1%).

The sequence was obtained from a male donor with early-stage non-small cell lung cancer. The chain couples TRBV29-1 to TRBJ1-1; D ambiguous. Here the sequenced sample was normal lung tissue next to the tumor, taken at surgery. The CDR3 DNA follows: TGCAGCGTTGAACTGGACACTGAAGCTTTCTTT. This sequence encodes CSVELDTEAFF. Combining the CDR3 with reference TRBV29-1 and TRBJ1-1 gives the whole variable domain SAVISQKPSRDICQRGTSLTIQCQVDSQVTMMFWYRQQPGQSLTLIATANQGSEATYESGFVIDKFPISRPNLTFSTLTVSNMSPEDSSIYLCSVELDTEAFFGQGTRLTVV.